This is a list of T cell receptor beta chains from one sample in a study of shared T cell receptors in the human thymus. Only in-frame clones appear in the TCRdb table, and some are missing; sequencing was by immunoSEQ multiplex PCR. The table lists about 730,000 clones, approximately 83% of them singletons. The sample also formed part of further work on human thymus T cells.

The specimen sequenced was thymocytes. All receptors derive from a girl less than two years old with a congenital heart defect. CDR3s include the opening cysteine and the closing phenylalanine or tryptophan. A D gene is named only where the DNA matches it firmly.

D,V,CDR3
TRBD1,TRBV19,CASSGDRVNEKLFF
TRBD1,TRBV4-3,CASSQSPGQGARITGANVLTF
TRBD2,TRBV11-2,CASSRTSGGAGEQFF
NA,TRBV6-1,CASSGDSDYGYTF
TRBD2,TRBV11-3,CASSLVPLAGGLWQETQYF
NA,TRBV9,CASSVERTGTQYF
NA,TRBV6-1,CASSEAAGIGQPQHF
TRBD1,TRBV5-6,CASSPTTDRGGTDTQYF
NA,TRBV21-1,CASRRSLRWTEAFF
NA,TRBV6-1,CASSEARGNGEKLFF
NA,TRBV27,CASSFITGSGEKLFF
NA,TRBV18,CASTDMYGYTF
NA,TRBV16,CASSQSTGYTEAFF
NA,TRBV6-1,CASRIIRNQPQHF
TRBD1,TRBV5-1,CASSLGGGRTDTQYF
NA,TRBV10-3,CATSDTSTGELFF
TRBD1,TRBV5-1,CASSPGQGRVNTEAFF
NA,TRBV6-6,CASSYVAGTNYGYTF
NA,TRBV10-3,CAISGGQDKSNQPQHF
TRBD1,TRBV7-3,CASSSRDRGRGSPLHF
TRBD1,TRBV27,CASRRKLGILGQSSSYNEQFF
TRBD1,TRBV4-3,CASSSDRDYSEQFF
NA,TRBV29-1,CSVRGGSGDQPQHF
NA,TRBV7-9,CASSLAGSGREKLFF
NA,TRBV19,CASSTRWETGYTF
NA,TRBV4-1,CASSQEGGYSGYGYTF